This entry lists 7 T cell receptor beta chains sequenced from one sample in a study. Using its own MiXCR run on the RT-PCR reads, TCRdb lists one record per CDR3 protein. The table has about 700,000 distinct CDR3 sequences, around 14% seen once. Sequenced: memory CD4+ T cells from blood. The source of these receptors is a female donor in good health, serving as a healthy control.

This clonotype was counted between two and nine times. The rearrangement joins TRBV10-3 to TRBJ2-6, with a weak D call TRBD1 (6 bases). Germline values: CDR1 ENHRY, CDR2 SYGVKD. This CDR3 spans 16 amino acids. V was shortened by 8 bases and J by 0 bases, with 14 bases between the two germline ends. The CDR3 DNA reads TGTGCCATCCAACAGGGCTCAGGCTCTGGGGCCAACGTCCTGACTTTC. It is translated as CAIQQGSGSGANVLTF.

V gene TRBV30 combines with J gene TRBJ1-2; no clear D gene. The CDR3 runs 12 residues. The ends were cut back, 1 base at V and 4 bases at J, with 7 bases in the middle. The germline V gene encodes CDR1 GTSNPN and CDR2 SVGIG (reference sequence). Written as DNA, the CDR3 is TGTGCCTGGAGTGAAAACAGCTATGGCTACACCTTC. Protein product: CAWSENSYGYTF.

In this sample, this clonotype turned up a few times. V and J are TRBV20-1 and TRBJ2-7, with 9 bases matching TRBD2. This CDR3 contains 15 residues. Germline loops: CDR1 DFQATT, CDR2 SNEGSKA (reference sequence). The J segment lost 1 base and the V segment lost 5 bases, leaving 9 bases of the junction unmatched. CDR3 sequence (DNA): TGCAGTGCTCCGTCTGCGGGAGGGCCGTCCTACGAGCAGTACTTC. Amino acids: CSAPSAGGPSYEQYF.

The chain employs TRBV4-3 and TRBJ1-2; tentative D call: TRBD1 (5 bases). The CDR3 sequence is 14 residues long. Trimming stripped 3 bases from V and 2 bases from J, with 10 bases between. Looked up from germline, CDR1 is LGHNA and CDR2 is YSLEER. The CDR3 DNA reads as TGCGCCAGCAGCCAGCACAGGATGAACTATGGCTACACCTTC. Its protein product is CASSQHRMNYGYTF.

This clonotype was picked up a small number of times. The J gene is TRBJ2-3, the V gene TRBV12-3 or TRBV12-4, with no clear D. The CDR3 sequence is 12 residues long. Deletions cut 5 bases from V and 3 bases from J, with 6 bases between. As DNA, the CDR3 is TGTGCCAGCAGTAAAGGGACAGATACGCAGTATTTT. It specifies CASSKGTDTQYF.

The chain employs TRBV4-1 and TRBJ2-7; the match to TRBD1 covers 10 bases. The CDR3 has 15 residues. Trimming removed 5 bases from V and 2 bases from J; junction bases left unmatched: 6. Germline CDR1 and CDR2: MGHRA and YSYEKL. CDR3 in amino acids: CASSMGTGVTYEQYF. The DNA of the CDR3 is TGCGCCAGCAGCATGGGGACAGGGGTTACCTACGAGCAGTACTTC.

The rearrangement uses TRBV6-4 and TRBJ2-3, with 8 bases matching TRBD1. Germline V gene lookup returns CDR1 MRHNA and CDR2 SNTAGT. Trimming took 6 bases from V and 2 from J; bases not matched to a gene: 7. The CDR3 runs 15 residues. The chain's CDR3 is CASSRTGSNTDTQYF. CDR3 nucleotide sequence: TGTGCCAGCAGCAGGACAGGGAGCAACACAGATACGCAGTATTTT.